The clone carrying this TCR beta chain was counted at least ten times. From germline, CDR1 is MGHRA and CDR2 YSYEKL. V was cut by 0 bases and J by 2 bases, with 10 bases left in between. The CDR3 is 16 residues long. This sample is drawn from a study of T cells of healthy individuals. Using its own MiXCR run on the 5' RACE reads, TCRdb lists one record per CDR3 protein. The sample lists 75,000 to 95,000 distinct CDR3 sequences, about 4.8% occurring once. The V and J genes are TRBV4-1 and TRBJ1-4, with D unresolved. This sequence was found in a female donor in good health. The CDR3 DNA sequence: TGCGCCAGCAGCCAAGATGGACTCGTCACTAATGAAAAACTGTTTTTT. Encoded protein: CASSQDGLVTNEKLFF.